This T cell receptor beta chain appears in the sequencing data of a study of T cell responses to AZD1222 COVID-19 vaccine. The study, taken as a whole, reports: Only a handful of AZD1222 recipients, more than 5 in all, had baseline seropositivity. The span of vaccine-associated CD4 TCRs extended across spike, with dominance at 160-218 and 743-854.

Germline V gene data show CDR1 as MNHEY and CDR2 as SVGEGT. The CDR3 extends over 12 amino acids. J was trimmed by 6 bases and V by 5 bases; bases with no gene match: 4. As to this clone: Its target is not known.

The protocol was immunoSEQ multiplex PCR, while the TCRdb copy is restricted to in-frame clones and leaves out a portion. The sample has under 250,000 clones; under 95% are singletons. The chain joins TRBV6-2 or TRBV6-3 to TRBJ2-7; 7 nucleotides line up with TRBD1. Sample: peripheral blood, taken on day 0 of MenACWY control vaccination. The receptor's source is an adult in good health. The CDR3, as DNA: TGTGCCAGCAGTGGACAGGCTTTCGAGCAGTACTTC. Encoded protein: CASSGQAFEQYF.